Below, 30 T cell receptor beta chains from the same sample are listed, as sequenced in a study of cytomegalovirus exposure and HLA in healthy donors (dated by TCRdb to the late 2010s). Libraries were built with the immunoSEQ multiplex PCR assay. For the multiplex PCR, a mixture combining 60 forward primers for TCR Vbeta segments and 13 reverse primers for TCR Jbeta segments was used. TCRdb took this table from immuneACCESS and kept in-frame rearrangements with V and J called. Such tables lack part of the clones; where checked against another copy, unresolved V genes explain under half of the gap, and the rest is unexplained. For this sample the table gives about 110,000 clones, of which 79% were detected only once. The biggest ten clones account for 2.5% to 3% of the sample. Source material: PBMCs. Receptor source: a woman younger than 30 in good health and CMV-seropositive.

V gene TRBV5-1 combines with J gene TRBJ2-5; 8 bases align to TRBD1. V lost 4 bases and J lost 4; bases outside the gene matches: 3. This CDR3 region has 13 residues. Germline-derived CDR1 and CDR2 are SGHRS and YFSETQ. The CDR3 region is CASSLRGLETQYF. CDR3 in DNA: TGCGCCAGCAGCCTCAGGGGGCTAGAGACCCAGTACTTC.

The gene calls are TRBV23-1 and TRBJ2-5; 10 positions match TRBD2. TRBV23-1 is recorded as an ORF, its role being uncertain. Losses at the gene ends were 4 bases for V and 5 bases for J; bases not matched to a gene: 7. CDR3 size: 15 residues. The CDR3 loop is CASSRPGLACETQYF. CDR3 DNA: TGCGCCAGCAGTCGACCGGGACTAGCGTGCGAGACCCAGTACTTC.

The chain links TRBV11-3 to TRBJ2-7, with 10 positions matching TRBD2. This CDR3 contains 14 residues. V trimming: 7 bases; J trimming: 2 bases; junction bases outside the gene matches: 5. Germline V lookup: CDR1 SGHNT, CDR2 YENEEA. Written as DNA, the CDR3 is TGTGCCAGCAATCAAGCGGGGGGGGCCTACGAGCAGTACTTC. This gives the protein CASNQAGGAYEQYF.

The chain joins TRBV6-1 to TRBJ1-3; D ambiguous. Trimming pared 6 bases from V and 2 bases from J, leaving 8 bases between. The CDR3 consists of 13 residues. The germline V gene has CDR1 MNHNS and CDR2 SASEGT. This chain's CDR3 is CASSTRPGNTIYF. In DNA, the CDR3 is TGTGCCAGCAGCACCAGGCCTGGAAACACCATATATTTT.

This clone was detected only a few times. The chain carries TRBV28 and TRBJ1-1, with a weak D call TRBD1 (6 bases). The CDR3 covers 14 residues. The germline V gene encodes CDR1 MDHEN and CDR2 SYDVKM. Trimming left V 6 bases short and J 8 bases short, with 19 bases between. The CDR3 protein is CASRSLPDSDEAFF. The CDR3 DNA follows: TGTGCCAGCAGGTCACTCCCGGACAGCGACGAAGCTTTCTTT.

J is TRBJ2-1 and V is TRBV7-3; D might be TRBD1 (5 bases). Germline V gene lookup returns CDR1 SGHTA and CDR2 FQGTGA. Trimming left V 6 bases short and J 6 bases short, with 12 bases between. This CDR3 has 13 residues. DNA for the CDR3: TGTGCCAGCAGGTTCAGGGTGGGCAATGAGCAGTTCTTC. Translation gives CASRFRVGNEQFF.

V usage is TRBV11-3 and J usage is TRBJ1-2; D is possibly TRBD1 (5 bases). The CDR3 consists of 15 residues. Trimming shortened V by 4 bases and J by 7 bases, and 19 bases separated the two germline ends. From germline, CDR1 is SGHNT and CDR2 YENEEA. Here the CDR3 DNA reads TGTGCCAGCAGCTATAGCGGGGCCACGGAAGGTGGCTACACCTTC. Translation: CASSYSGATEGGYTF. The full variable domain, completed using reference TRBV11-3 and TRBJ1-2, is EAGVVQSPRYKIIEKKQPVAFWCNPISGHNTLYWYLQNLGQGPELLIRYENEEAVDDSQLPKDRFSAERLKGVDSTLKIQPAELGDSAVYLCASSYSGATEGGYTFGSGTRLTVV.

This clone was found a few times. In DNA form, the CDR3 reads TGTGCCAGCTCACCGAGGGAGACCCAGTACTTC. Translating it yields CASSPRETQYF. The V call is TRBV18, the J call TRBJ2-5; D not resolved. The V gene's germline CDR1 is KGHSH and CDR2 LQKENI. V was clipped by 3 bases and J by 5 bases, with 4 bases between them. The CDR3 length is 11 residues.

This chain connects TRBV10-3 to TRBJ1-3; TRBD1 aligns across 12 bases. CDR1 ENHRY and CDR2 SYGVKD come from the germline V gene. The CDR3 is 14 residues long. J gave up 11 bases and V 6 bases, and 8 bases lay outside the gene matches. The CDR3 bases are TGTGCCATCAGAAAGGGACAGGGGGCGAACGCCATATATTTT. It is translated as CAIRKGQGANAIYF.

This clone was recorded a few times. The gene calls are TRBV12-5 and TRBJ2-1; 10 nucleotides line up with TRBD2. V was clipped by 3 bases and J by 10 bases; unmatched bases: 12. The V gene's germline CDR1 is LGHNT and CDR2 FRNRAP. CDR3 length equals 16 residues. CDR3 in DNA: TGTGCTAGTGGTTTCGTACTAGCGGGAAAAGGTGGGGAGCAGTTCTTC. It specifies CASGFVLAGKGGEQFF.

The gene calls are TRBV28 and TRBJ1-5; 8 nucleotides match TRBD1. Germline assignment: CDR1 MDHEN and CDR2 SYDVKM. Germline trimming cut 5 bases from V and 8 bases from J; bases unmatched to any gene: 8. The CDR3 consists of 14 residues. The CDR3 DNA follows: TGTGCCAGCAGTCCCTGGACAGGGAGGGAGCCCCAGCATTTT. Its protein product is CASSPWTGREPQHF.

This clone has just a few counts. The rearrangement links TRBV9 to TRBJ1-4, with D uncertain. Trimming removed 0 bases from V and 8 bases from J, with 14 bases in between. The germline V gene encodes CDR1 SGDLS and CDR2 YYNGEE. The CDR3 sequence is 15 residues long. CDR3 sequence: CASSVGGYLGEKLFF. The CDR3 coding sequence is TGTGCCAGCAGCGTAGGAGGGTACCTAGGCGAAAAACTGTTTTTT.

The DNA of the CDR3 is TGTGCCAGCAGTTCGCGACAGGGGAGCAATCAGCCCCAGCATTTT. Its translation is CASSSRQGSNQPQHF. The rearrangement joins TRBV6-4 to TRBJ1-5; 8 nucleotides line up with TRBD1. CDR3 size: 15 residues. CDR1 is MRHNA and CDR2 is SNTAGT in the germline V gene. The V and J ends lost 5 bases and 1 base, in that order; junction bases with no gene match: 4.

J is TRBJ1-1 and V is TRBV19; D not resolved. In germline, CDR1 is LNHDA, CDR2 SQIVND (reference sequence). The V and J ends lost 4 bases and 4 bases respectively, with 10 bases between them. This CDR3 has 13 amino acids. CDR3 sequence: CASSSTTGTEAFF. The CDR3 coding sequence is TGTGCCAGTAGTAGTACCACCGGCACTGAAGCTTTCTTT.

The chain is built from TRBV19 and TRBJ2-1, with D possibly matching TRBD2 (6 bases). V was clipped by 3 bases and J by 2 bases, with 11 bases between them. This CDR3 has 15 amino acids. Germline CDR1 is LNHDA and CDR2 is SQIVND (reference sequence). The CDR3 DNA reads as TGTGCCAGTAGTATCCTGGCTAGCGCCTACAATGAGCAGTTCTTC. Translation: CASSILASAYNEQFF. The full variable domain, completed using reference TRBV19 and TRBJ2-1, is DGGITQSPKYLFRKEGQNVTLSCEQNLNHDAMYWYRQDPGQGLRLIYYSQIVNDFQKGDIAEGYSVSREKKESFPLTVTSAQKNPTAFYLCASSILASAYNEQFFGPGTRLTVL.

J is TRBJ1-1 and V is TRBV27; maybe TRBD1 (6 bases). V lost 0 bases to trimming and J lost 0 bases, with 11 bases between them. CDR3 length: 16 residues. Germline V gives CDR1 MNHEY, CDR2 SMNVEV (reference sequence). The DNA for the CDR3 is TGTGCCAGCAGTTTATCAGGGGGTTCAATGAACACTGAAGCTTTCTTT. As protein: CASSLSGGSMNTEAFF.

The chain employs TRBV21-1 and TRBJ1-1; the listed D gene, TRBD1, was not tested against the DNA. TRBV21-1 is flagged as a pseudogene. CDR3 length equals 11 residues. CDR3 nucleotides: TGTGCCAGCAGTTCCGGGACAGGGACTTTCTTT. Translating it yields CASSSGTGTFF.

The chain is built from TRBV27 and TRBJ1-3; 8 bases match TRBD1. This CDR3 contains 17 residues. V shed 5 bases, J shed 2 bases, and the junction held 11 bases outside the gene matches. CDR1 and CDR2 from the germline V gene are MNHEY and SMNVEV (reference sequence). In nucleotides, the CDR3 is TGTGCCAGCAGTAAAATCCTGGACAGGGCGCCTGGAAACACCATATATTTT. Translated, it gives CASSKILDRAPGNTIYF.

The J gene is TRBJ2-7, the V gene TRBV7-9, with TRBD2 identical over 10 bases. The CDR3 consists of 14 residues. Trimming removed 7 bases from V and 3 bases from J; junction bases left unmatched: 6. In germline, CDR1 is SEHNR, CDR2 FQNEAQ (reference sequence). CDR3 region: CASTPLAGNYEQYF. The DNA for the CDR3 is TGTGCCAGCACCCCACTAGCGGGGAACTACGAGCAGTACTTC. Full variable domain (outside the CDR3, taken from reference TRBV7-9 and TRBJ2-7): DTGVSQNPRHKITKRGQNVTFRCDPISEHNRLYWYRQTLGQGPEFLTYFQNEAQLEKSRLLSDRFSAERPKGSFSTLEIQRTEQGDSAMYLCASTPLAGNYEQYFGPGTRLTVT.

This clone has just a few counts. V gene TRBV19 combines with J gene TRBJ1-2, with no clear D. The germline V gene encodes CDR1 LNHDA and CDR2 SQIVND (reference sequence). The ends were cut back, 5 bases at V and 4 bases at J, with 11 bases in the middle. The CDR3 runs to 13 residues. The CDR3 here is CASSETPSYGYTF. CDR3 in DNA: TGTGCCAGTAGTGAGACACCAAGCTATGGCTACACCTTC.

The V call is TRBV7-2, the J call TRBJ1-2, with TRBD1 as a possible D gene (5 bases). The CDR3 is 17 residues long. V lost 5 bases and J 4 bases, leaving 23 bases between the germline ends. Germline CDR1 SGHTA, CDR2 FQGNSA. CDR3 sequence: CASSHPKTEPLTYGYTF. The CDR3, as DNA: TGTGCCAGCAGCCATCCTAAGACAGAGCCCCTAACCTATGGCTACACCTTC.

The J gene is TRBJ2-1, the V gene TRBV5-4; 8 bases agree with TRBD2. V lost 3 bases to trimming and J lost 3 bases; unmatched junction nucleotides: 2. Germline-derived CDR1 and CDR2 are SGHNT and YYREEE (reference sequence). CDR3 length: 14 residues. In DNA form, the CDR3 reads TGTGCCAGCAGCTCCGGGACTAGCTACAATGAGCAGTTCTTC. The encoded protein is CASSSGTSYNEQFF.

The sample holds a few counts of this clone. CDR3: CASSQERGLDYGYTF. In DNA, the CDR3 is TGTGCCAGCAGCCAAGAGCGGGGGTTGGACTATGGCTACACCTTC. The rearrangement uses TRBV4-2 and TRBJ1-2; D may be TRBD1 (5 bases). V was pared by 0 bases and J by 3 bases, with 11 bases between. CDR1 is LGHNA and CDR2 is YNFKEQ in the germline V gene. The CDR3 is 15 amino acids.

The chain couples TRBV12-5 to TRBJ2-7, with TRBD1 matching 7 bases. CDR3 length equals 14 residues. Germline assignment: CDR1 LGHNT and CDR2 FRNRAP. The V segment lost 7 bases and the J segment 2 bases; nucleotides outside the gene matches: 8. The CDR3 protein is CASALGTATYEQYF. CDR3 nucleotides: TGTGCTAGTGCCCTCGGGACAGCCACCTACGAGCAGTACTTC.

The chain couples TRBV11-3 to TRBJ2-3, with D uncertain. Germline V gene data show CDR1 as SGHNT and CDR2 as YENEEA. V was shortened by 5 bases and J by 4 bases, with 13 bases between the two germline ends. The CDR3 has 14 amino acids. The CDR3 reads CASSLIIGSDTQYF. The CDR3, as DNA: TGTGCCAGCAGCCTCATAATCGGGTCAGATACGCAGTATTTT.

In this sample, this clone turned up once. The chain combines TRBV6-1 with TRBJ2-7; D unclear. The CDR3 sequence is 11 residues long. Trimming removed 3 bases at V and 4 bases at J, with 4 bases between. Germline CDR1 reads MNHNS; CDR2 reads SASEGT. CDR3 bases: TGTGCCAGCAGTGAGCGTTACGAGCAGTACTTC. Its translation: CASSERYEQYF.

The chain joins TRBV6-6 to TRBJ1-1; D not resolved. The V gene lost 5 bases and the J gene lost 0 bases, with 13 bases spanning the gap. Looked up from germline, CDR1 is MNHNY and CDR2 is SVGAGI (reference sequence). The CDR3 totals 15 residues. In DNA form, the CDR3 reads TGTGCCAGCAGTATCTCGGGAGTTATGAACACTGAAGCTTTCTTT. It codes for CASSISGVMNTEAFF.

There are a few counts of this clone. The chain joins TRBV30 to TRBJ2-2, with D possibly matching TRBD1 (6 bases). V dropped 3 bases and J dropped 6 bases, with 11 bases sitting between them. The CDR3 totals 13 residues. The germline CDR1 and CDR2 sequences are GTSNPN and SVGIG (reference sequence). This chain's CDR3 is CAWRHRDPGELFF. DNA of the CDR3: TGTGCCTGGAGACACAGGGACCCCGGGGAGCTGTTTTTT.

The chain has TRBV29-1 and TRBJ2-7; weak D call: TRBD1 (6 bases). The CDR3 runs to 14 residues. The V end was cut by 7 bases, the J end by 4 bases, with 20 bases between. Per germline, CDR1 SQVTM and CDR2 ANQGSEA. CDR3 in amino acids: CSARLTGELYEQYF. DNA of the CDR3: TGCAGCGCCCGTCTGACAGGAGAATTATACGAGCAGTACTTC.

In this sample, this clone turned up a few times. The chain joins TRBV10-3 to TRBJ1-6, with unresolved D. The CDR3 totals 15 residues. CDR1 ENHRY and CDR2 SYGVKD come from the germline V gene. V dropped 6 bases and J dropped 8 bases, with 17 bases sitting between them. The CDR3 DNA is TGTGCCATCAGGGGTCATGGGGAGAACTATTCACCCCTCCACTTT. This gives the protein CAIRGHGENYSPLHF.